This T cell receptor (beta chain) was identified in a study of shared clonotypes between healthy human individuals. This CDR3 comprises 13 residues. V lost 7 bases and J lost 4, with 13 bases in between. CDR1 MNHNS and CDR2 SASEGT come from the germline V gene. Study outcomes and limitations: Unshared clonotypes carried lower generation probabilities than those common to all four donors. Clonotype sharing among the donors was expected to vary with sequencing depth.

Terminally differentiated effector memory CD45RA+ cells were excluded by CCR7 positive selection of CD45RO-negative cells. The study enrolled healthy HIV-negative adults without recent acute infections or vaccinations as donors. All participating donors were Caucasian adults from Nashville, Tennessee. Note on this clone: Its antigen is not identified.

TCRdb's copy holds only in-frame clones and misses some; the assay was immunoSEQ multiplex PCR. Altogether millions of clones are present, approximately 94% being singletons, with the ten largest covering roughly 1.1%. This clonotype originated in a man younger than 35 in good health. The sequenced material came from naive CD8+ T cells sorted from blood. This chain connects TRBV6-1 to TRBJ2-5; D gene uncertain. CDR3 DNA: TGTGCCAGCACTGGTTGGTCTCGAGAGACCCAGTACTTC. Amino acids: CASTGWSRETQYF.